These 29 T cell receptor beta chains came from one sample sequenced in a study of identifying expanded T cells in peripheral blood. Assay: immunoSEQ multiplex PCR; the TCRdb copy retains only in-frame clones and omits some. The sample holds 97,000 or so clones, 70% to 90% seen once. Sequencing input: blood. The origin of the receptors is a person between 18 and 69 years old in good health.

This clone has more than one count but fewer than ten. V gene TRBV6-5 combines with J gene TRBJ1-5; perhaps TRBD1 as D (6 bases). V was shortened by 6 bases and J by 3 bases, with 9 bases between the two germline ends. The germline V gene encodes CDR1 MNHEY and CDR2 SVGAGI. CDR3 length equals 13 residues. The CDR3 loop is CASRDRSNQPQHF. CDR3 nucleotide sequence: TGTGCCAGCAGAGACAGGTCCAATCAGCCCCAGCATTTT.

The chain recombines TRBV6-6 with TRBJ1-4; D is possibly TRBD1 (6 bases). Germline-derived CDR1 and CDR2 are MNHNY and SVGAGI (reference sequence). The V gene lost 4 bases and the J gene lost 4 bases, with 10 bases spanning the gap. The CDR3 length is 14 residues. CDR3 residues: CASSLSQGNEKLFF. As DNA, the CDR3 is TGTGCCAGCAGTTTATCACAGGGTAATGAAAAACTGTTTTTT.

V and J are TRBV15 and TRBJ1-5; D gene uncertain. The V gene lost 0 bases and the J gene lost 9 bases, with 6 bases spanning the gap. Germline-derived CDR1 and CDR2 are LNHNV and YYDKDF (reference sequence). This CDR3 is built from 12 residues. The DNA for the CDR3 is TGTGCCACCAGCAGAGATGGTGGGCCCCAGCATTTT. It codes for CATSRDGGPQHF.

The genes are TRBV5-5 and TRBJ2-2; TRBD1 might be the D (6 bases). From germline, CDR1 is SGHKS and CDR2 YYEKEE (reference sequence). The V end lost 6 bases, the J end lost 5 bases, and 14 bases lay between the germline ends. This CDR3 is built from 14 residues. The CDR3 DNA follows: TGTGCCAGCAACAAACAGGGCGGTACCGGGGAGCTGTTTTTT. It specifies CASNKQGGTGELFF.

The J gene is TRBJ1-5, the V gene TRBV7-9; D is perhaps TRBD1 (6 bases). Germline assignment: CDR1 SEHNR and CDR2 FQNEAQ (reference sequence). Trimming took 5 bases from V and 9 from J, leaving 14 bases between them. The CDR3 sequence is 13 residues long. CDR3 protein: CASSRTGTGPQHF. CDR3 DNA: TGTGCCAGCAGCCGAACAGGGACGGGGCCCCAGCATTTT.

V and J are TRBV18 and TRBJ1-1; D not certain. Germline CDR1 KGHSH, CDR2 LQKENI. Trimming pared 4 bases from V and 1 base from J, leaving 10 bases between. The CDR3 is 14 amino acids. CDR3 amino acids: CASSLPAGNTEAFF. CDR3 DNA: TGTGCCAGCTCACTCCCAGCAGGGAACACTGAAGCTTTCTTT.

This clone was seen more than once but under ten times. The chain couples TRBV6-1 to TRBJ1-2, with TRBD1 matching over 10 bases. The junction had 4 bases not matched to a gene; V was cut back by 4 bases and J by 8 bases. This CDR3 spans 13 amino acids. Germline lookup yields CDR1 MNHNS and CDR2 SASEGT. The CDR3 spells CASSADRGRGYTF. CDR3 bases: TGTGCCAGCAGTGCCGACAGGGGGCGAGGCTACACCTTC.

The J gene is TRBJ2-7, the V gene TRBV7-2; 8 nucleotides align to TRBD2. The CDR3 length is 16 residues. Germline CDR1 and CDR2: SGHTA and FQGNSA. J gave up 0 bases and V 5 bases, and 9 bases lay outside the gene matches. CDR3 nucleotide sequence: TGTGCCAGCAGCCGCGCGGGGGGCCTAACCTCCTACGAGCAGTACTTC. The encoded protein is CASSRAGGLTSYEQYF.

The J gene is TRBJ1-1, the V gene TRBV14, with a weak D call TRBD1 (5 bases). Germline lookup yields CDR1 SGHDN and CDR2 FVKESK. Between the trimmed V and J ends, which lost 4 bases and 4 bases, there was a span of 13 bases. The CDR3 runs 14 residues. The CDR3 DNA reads TGTGCCAGCAGCCGGCTCGGGGGGGGCACTGAAGCTTTCTTT. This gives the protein CASSRLGGGTEAFF.

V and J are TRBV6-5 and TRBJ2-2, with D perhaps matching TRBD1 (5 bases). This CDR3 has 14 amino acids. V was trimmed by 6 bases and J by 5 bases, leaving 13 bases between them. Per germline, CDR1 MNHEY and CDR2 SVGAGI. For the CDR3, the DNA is TGTGCCAGCAGGAAGACAGATAGGACCGGGGAGCTGTTTTTT. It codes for CASRKTDRTGELFF.

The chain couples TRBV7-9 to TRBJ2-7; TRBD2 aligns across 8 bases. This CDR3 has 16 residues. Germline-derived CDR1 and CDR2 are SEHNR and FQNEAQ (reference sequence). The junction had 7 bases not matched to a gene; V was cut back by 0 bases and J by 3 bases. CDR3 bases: TGTGCCAGCAGCTTAGCGGGAGGTAGCGGGAACTACGAGCAGTACTTC. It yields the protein CASSLAGGSGNYEQYF.

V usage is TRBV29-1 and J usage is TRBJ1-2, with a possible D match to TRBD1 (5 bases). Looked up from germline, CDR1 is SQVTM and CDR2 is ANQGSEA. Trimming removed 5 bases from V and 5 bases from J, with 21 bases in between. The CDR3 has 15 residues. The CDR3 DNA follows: TGCAGCGTTACCATGGGCTTTCAGGGAAGGTATGGCTACACCTTC. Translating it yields CSVTMGFQGRYGYTF.

The DNA for the CDR3 is TGCGCCAGCAGCTTCACGGGGGCGGGGAATGAGCAGTTCTTC. It specifies CASSFTGAGNEQFF. The V gene is TRBV5-1, the J gene TRBJ2-1, with D possibly being TRBD1 or TRBD2 (6 bases each). Germline V CDR1 and CDR2: SGHRS, YFSETQ. The ends were cut back, 2 bases at V and 7 bases at J, with 13 bases in the middle. The CDR3 extends over 14 amino acids.

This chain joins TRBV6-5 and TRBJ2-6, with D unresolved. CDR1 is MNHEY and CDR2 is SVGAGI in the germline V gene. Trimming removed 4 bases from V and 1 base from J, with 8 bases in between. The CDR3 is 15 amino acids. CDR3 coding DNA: TGTGCCAGCAGTTCCTACACATCTGGGGCCAACGTCCTGACTTTC. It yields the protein CASSSYTSGANVLTF.

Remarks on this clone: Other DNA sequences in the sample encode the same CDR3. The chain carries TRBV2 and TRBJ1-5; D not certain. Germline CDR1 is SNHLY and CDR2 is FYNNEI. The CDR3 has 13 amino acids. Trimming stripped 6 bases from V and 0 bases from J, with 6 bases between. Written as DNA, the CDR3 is TGTGCCAGCAGCCGGGATAGCAATCAGCCCCAGCATTTT. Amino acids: CASSRDSNQPQHF.

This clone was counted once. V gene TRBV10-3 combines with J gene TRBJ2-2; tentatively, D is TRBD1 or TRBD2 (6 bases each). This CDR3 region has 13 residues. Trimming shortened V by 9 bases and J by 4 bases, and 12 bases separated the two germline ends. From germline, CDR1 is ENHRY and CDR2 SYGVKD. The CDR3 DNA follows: TGTGCCATTACCGGGGGCGGCACCGGGGAGCTGTTTTTT. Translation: CAITGGGTGELFF.

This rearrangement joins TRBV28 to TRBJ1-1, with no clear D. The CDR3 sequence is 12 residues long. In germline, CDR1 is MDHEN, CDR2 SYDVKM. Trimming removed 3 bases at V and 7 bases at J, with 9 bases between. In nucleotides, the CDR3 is TGTGCCAGCAGTTTTCCGCGGGTTGAAGCTTTCTTT. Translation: CASSFPRVEAFF.

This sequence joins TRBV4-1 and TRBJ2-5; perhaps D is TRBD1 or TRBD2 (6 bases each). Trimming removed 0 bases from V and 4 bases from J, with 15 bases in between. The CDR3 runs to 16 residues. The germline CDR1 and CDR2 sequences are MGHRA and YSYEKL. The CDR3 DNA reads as TGCGCCAGCAGCCAAGAGGGACACCCGCGGGGAGAGACCCAGTACTTC. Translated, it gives CASSQEGHPRGETQYF.

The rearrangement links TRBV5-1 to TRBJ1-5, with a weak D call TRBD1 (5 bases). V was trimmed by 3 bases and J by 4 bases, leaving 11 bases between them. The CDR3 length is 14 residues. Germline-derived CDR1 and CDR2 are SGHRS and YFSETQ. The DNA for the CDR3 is TGCGCCAGCAGCTGGCTCGGGGGGAATCAGCCCCAGCATTTT. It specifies CASSWLGGNQPQHF.

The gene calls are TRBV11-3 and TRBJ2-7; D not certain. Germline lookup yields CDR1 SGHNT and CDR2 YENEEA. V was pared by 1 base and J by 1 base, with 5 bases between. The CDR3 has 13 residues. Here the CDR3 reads CASSLGPSYEQYF. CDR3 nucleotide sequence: TGTGCCAGCAGCTTAGGACCTTCCTACGAGCAGTACTTC.

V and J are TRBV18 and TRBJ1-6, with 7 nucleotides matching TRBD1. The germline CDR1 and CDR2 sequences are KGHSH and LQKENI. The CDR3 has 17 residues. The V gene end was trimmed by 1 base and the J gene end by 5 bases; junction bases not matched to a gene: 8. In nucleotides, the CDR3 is TGTGCCAGCTCACCACTTACCCCGGGACAGAATAATTCACCCCTCCACTTT. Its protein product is CASSPLTPGQNNSPLHF.

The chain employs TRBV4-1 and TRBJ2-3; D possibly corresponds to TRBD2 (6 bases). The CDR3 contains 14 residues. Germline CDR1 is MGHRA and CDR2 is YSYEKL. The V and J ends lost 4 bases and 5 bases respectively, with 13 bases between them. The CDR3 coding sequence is TGCGCCAGCAGCCCGACTAGGGAGGTAGATACGCAGTATTTT. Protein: CASSPTREVDTQYF.

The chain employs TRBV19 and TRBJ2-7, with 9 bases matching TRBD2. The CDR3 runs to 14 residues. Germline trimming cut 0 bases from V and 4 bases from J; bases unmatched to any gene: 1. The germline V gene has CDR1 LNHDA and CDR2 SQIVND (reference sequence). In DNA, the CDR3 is TGTGCCAGTAGTATAGATAGCGGGAGATACGAGCAGTACTTC. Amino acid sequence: CASSIDSGRYEQYF.

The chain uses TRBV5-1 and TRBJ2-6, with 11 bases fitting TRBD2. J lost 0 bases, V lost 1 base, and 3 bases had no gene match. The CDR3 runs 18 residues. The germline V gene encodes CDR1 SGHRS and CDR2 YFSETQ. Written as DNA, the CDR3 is TGCGCCAGCAGCTTGCTAGCGGGGGGTGGCTCTGGGGCCAACGTCCTGACTTTC. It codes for CASSLLAGGGSGANVLTF.

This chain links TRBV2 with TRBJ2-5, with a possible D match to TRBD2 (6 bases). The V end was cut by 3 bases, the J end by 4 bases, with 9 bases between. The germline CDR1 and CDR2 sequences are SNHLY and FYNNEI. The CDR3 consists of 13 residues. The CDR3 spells CASSEQAGETQYF. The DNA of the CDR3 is TGTGCCAGCAGTGAGCAAGCGGGAGAGACCCAGTACTTC.

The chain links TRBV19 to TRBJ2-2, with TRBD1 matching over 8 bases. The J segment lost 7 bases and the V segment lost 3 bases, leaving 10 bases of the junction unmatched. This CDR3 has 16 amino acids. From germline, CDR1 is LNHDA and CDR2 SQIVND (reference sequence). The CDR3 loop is CASSIRPGTGNGELFF. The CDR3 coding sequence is TGTGCCAGTAGTATTCGACCCGGGACAGGCAACGGGGAGCTGTTTTTT.

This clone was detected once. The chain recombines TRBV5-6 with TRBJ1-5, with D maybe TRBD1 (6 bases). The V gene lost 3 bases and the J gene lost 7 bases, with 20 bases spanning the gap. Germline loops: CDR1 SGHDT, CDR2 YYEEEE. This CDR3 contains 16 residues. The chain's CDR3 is CASSSSVGGRRQPQHF. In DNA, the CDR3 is TGTGCCAGCAGCTCCTCCGTCGGGGGGCGCAGGCAGCCCCAGCATTTT. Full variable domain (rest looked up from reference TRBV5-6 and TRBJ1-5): DAGVTQSPTHLIKTRGQQVTLRCSPKSGHDTVSWYQQALGQGPQFIFQYYEEEERQRGNFPDRFSGHQFPNYSSELNVNALLLGDSALYLCASSSSVGGRRQPQHFGDGTRLSIL.

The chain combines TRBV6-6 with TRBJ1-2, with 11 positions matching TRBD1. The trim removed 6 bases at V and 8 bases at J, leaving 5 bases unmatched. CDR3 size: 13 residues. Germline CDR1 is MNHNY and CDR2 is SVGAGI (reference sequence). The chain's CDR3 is CASSPGQGVGYTF. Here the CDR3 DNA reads TGTGCCAGCAGCCCGGGACAGGGGGTCGGCTACACCTTC.

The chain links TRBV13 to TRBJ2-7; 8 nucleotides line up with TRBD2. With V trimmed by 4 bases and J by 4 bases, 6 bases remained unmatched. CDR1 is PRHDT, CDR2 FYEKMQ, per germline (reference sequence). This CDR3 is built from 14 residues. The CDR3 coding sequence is TGTGCCAGCAGCTATACGAGCGGGAGTTACGAGCAGTACTTC. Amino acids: CASSYTSGSYEQYF.